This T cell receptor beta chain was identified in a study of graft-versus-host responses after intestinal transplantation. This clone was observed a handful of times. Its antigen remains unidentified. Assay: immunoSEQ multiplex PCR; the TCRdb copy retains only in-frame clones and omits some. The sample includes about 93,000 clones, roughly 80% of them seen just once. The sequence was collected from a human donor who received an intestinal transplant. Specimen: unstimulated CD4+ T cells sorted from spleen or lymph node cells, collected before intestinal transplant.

The CDR3 region is CASSSTGFTEAFF. Written as DNA, the CDR3 is TGTGCCAGCAGTTCCACAGGGTTCACTGAAGCTTTCTTT. V and J are TRBV11-3 and TRBJ1-1; possible D gene TRBD1, 6 bases. The V gene lost 6 bases and the J gene lost 4 bases, with 12 bases spanning the gap. Germline V gene data show CDR1 as SGHNT and CDR2 as YENEEA. The CDR3 runs 13 residues.